This T cell receptor beta chain is from a study of blood T cell repertoires in COVID-19. Study in general: Sources were T cells, B-cell-depleted T cells, or PBMCs; the material itself was cDNA or gDNA.

Trimming stripped 0 bases from V and 1 base from J, with 16 bases between. The CDR3 is 19 residues long. Germline values: CDR1 LGHNA, CDR2 YSLEER. As originally analysed: Amplifying reference gene primers gave estimates of nucleated cell counts. Sequencing used immunoSEQ multiplex PCR; TCRdb keeps in-frame clones, though not all of them. That table gives V, J and clone size, and the DNA gave D and trimming. The table has under 250,000 clones, roughly 90% seen once; the top ten hold 0.82%. Recruited during active infection, patients (from Seattle) were subsequently followed longitudinally. The sequence was collected from a man in his sixties with COVID-19, enrolled during active disease. The gene calls are TRBV4-3 and TRBJ2-6; D unresolved. The material sequenced was peripheral blood. In DNA, the CDR3 is TGCGCCAGCAGCCAAGATGGGCTAACTGGGTCATCTGGGGCCAACGTCCTGACTTTC. Its protein product is CASSQDGLTGSSGANVLTF.